Below are 24 T cell receptor beta chains sequenced from a single sample in a study of T cell responses to AZD1222 COVID-19 vaccine (dated by TCRdb to 2020 to 2022). The meaning of the sample's time point label: baseline before first vaccination. Receptor libraries were prepared by the immunoSEQ multiplex PCR assay. Drawn from immuneACCESS, this table holds only the in-frame rearrangements with V and J called that TCRdb kept. Clones are partly lost; checked studies trace under half to an unresolved V gene and leave the rest unexplained. The sample contains around 180,000 clones, roughly 92% of them found a single time. Around 9.3% of the sample is held by the ten biggest clonotypes. The source material was peripheral blood, sampled on day 0 of AZD1222 vaccination. The receptors originated from an adult in good health.

The chain employs TRBV19 and TRBJ1-5, with D tentatively TRBD1 (5 bases). This CDR3 spans 15 amino acids. V dropped 3 bases and J dropped 9 bases, with 18 bases sitting between them. Germline V gene lookup returns CDR1 LNHDA and CDR2 SQIVND (reference sequence). The CDR3 nucleotides are TGTGCCAGTAGTATTAGGGGCGACGGACCCCGGCCCCAGCATTTT. It codes for CASSIRGDGPRPQHF.

The genes are TRBV5-4 and TRBJ1-1, with a possible D match to TRBD1 (5 bases). The CDR3 contains 15 residues. Germline V gene lookup returns CDR1 SGHNT and CDR2 YYREEE (reference sequence). V was pared by 1 base and J by 2 bases, with 12 bases between. The CDR3 loop is CASSLKRGLNTEAFF. DNA of the CDR3: TGTGCCAGCAGCTTGAAGAGGGGCCTTAACACTGAAGCTTTCTTT.

This sequence joins TRBV29-1 and TRBJ1-2; D possibly corresponds to TRBD1 (5 bases). There are 14 residues in the CDR3. V lost 0 bases, J lost 4 bases, and 12 bases lay in between. CDR1 is SQVTM and CDR2 is ANQGSEA in the germline V gene. DNA for the CDR3: TGCAGCGTTGAAGAAGGGGACGGATTCTATGGCTACACCTTC. It is translated as CSVEEGDGFYGYTF.

The rearrangement links TRBV28 to TRBJ1-5; 7 nucleotides agree with TRBD1. Germline CDR1 MDHEN, CDR2 SYDVKM. Unmatched junction bases numbered 5, after V lost 6 bases and J lost 6 bases. CDR3 length equals 13 residues. The CDR3 loop is CASRGTVAQPQHF. In DNA form, the CDR3 reads TGTGCCAGCAGGGGGACAGTAGCTCAGCCCCAGCATTTT.

The chain combines TRBV7-2 with TRBJ2-5, with TRBD2 as a possible D gene (5 bases). V was pared by 3 bases and J by 2 bases, with 7 bases between. CDR1 and CDR2 (germline): SGHTA, FQGNSA. This CDR3 has 13 amino acids. The CDR3 nucleotides read TGTGCCAGCAGCTTCCGCGGGCAAGAGACCCAGTACTTC. Encoded protein: CASSFRGQETQYF.

The V and J genes are TRBV6-5 and TRBJ2-1, with TRBD1 as a possible D gene (6 bases). The germline V gene has CDR1 MNHEY and CDR2 SVGAGI. The V end lost 6 bases, the J end lost 6 bases, and 12 bases lay between the germline ends. The CDR3 has 13 amino acids. In nucleotides, the CDR3 is TGTGCCAGCAGGGGGACACCCTTCAATGAGCAGTTCTTC. Its translation is CASRGTPFNEQFF.

The V and J genes are TRBV10-3 and TRBJ2-2, with no clear D. The V end lost 0 bases, the J end lost 6 bases, and 11 bases lay between the germline ends. Germline values: CDR1 ENHRY, CDR2 SYGVKD. This CDR3 has 15 amino acids. CDR3 DNA: TGTGCCATCAGTGAGTCCGAGGCCGTTTCCGGGGAGCTGTTTTTT. This sequence encodes CAISESEAVSGELFF.

This clone was found once. The V call is TRBV5-1, the J call TRBJ1-1, with 11 bases matching TRBD1. CDR1 is SGHRS and CDR2 is YFSETQ in the germline V gene. This CDR3 has 18 amino acids. The V segment lost 4 bases and the J segment 6 bases; nucleotides outside the gene matches: 17. Here the CDR3 DNA reads TGCGCCAGCAGCCCGCCCAGGACAGGGGGCATCTTTGGCGCTGAAGCTTTCTTT. This translates into CASSPPRTGGIFGAEAFF.

The rearrangement links TRBV20-1 to TRBJ1-1, with D maybe TRBD1 (5 bases). The CDR3 is 11 residues long. The V end was cut by 6 bases, the J end by 4 bases, with 9 bases between. Germline assignment: CDR1 DFQATT and CDR2 SNEGSKA (reference sequence). DNA for the CDR3: TGCAGTGCCCGGACATCCACTGAAGCTTTCTTT. Its translation is CSARTSTEAFF.

This chain connects TRBV5-1 to TRBJ2-6; D is possibly TRBD1 (6 bases). The CDR3 sequence is 17 residues long. Germline V CDR1 and CDR2: SGHRS, YFSETQ. The V end lost 2 bases, the J end lost 6 bases, and 18 bases lay between the germline ends. CDR3 loop: CASSFLGASHEANVLTF. The CDR3 bases are TGCGCCAGCAGCTTTTTGGGGGCCTCTCATGAGGCCAACGTCCTGACTTTC.

The chain is built from TRBV7-2 and TRBJ1-5; D unresolved. This CDR3 is 15 amino acids long. V dropped 2 bases and J dropped 0 bases, with 8 bases sitting between them. CDR1 and CDR2 (germline): SGHTA, FQGNSA. The CDR3 here is CASSLREYSNQPQHF. The CDR3 DNA is TGTGCCAGCAGCTTACGGGAGTATAGCAATCAGCCCCAGCATTTT. The variable domain in full, completed from reference TRBV7-2 and TRBJ1-5, reads GAGVSQSPSNKVTEKGKDVELRCDPISGHTALYWYRQSLGQGLEFLIYFQGNSAPDKSGLPSDRFSAERTGGSVSTLTIQRTQQEDSAVYLCASSLREYSNQPQHFGDGTRLSIL.

The chain links TRBV6-5 to TRBJ1-3; D is unclear. Germline V CDR1 and CDR2: MNHEY, SVGAGI. The CDR3 is made up of 14 amino acids. The V and J ends lost 7 bases and 1 base respectively, with 11 bases between them. CDR3 coding DNA: TGTGCCAGCACGCCGGCGAGTTCTGGAAACACCATATATTTT. Protein: CASTPASSGNTIYF.

V usage is TRBV19 and J usage is TRBJ1-3; D is undetermined. Per germline, CDR1 LNHDA and CDR2 SQIVND (reference sequence). Trimming removed 8 bases from V and 0 bases from J, with 11 bases in between. CDR3 length equals 14 residues. CDR3 region: CASFTASSGNTIYF. In nucleotides, the CDR3 is TGTGCCAGTTTTACGGCTTCCTCTGGAAACACCATATATTTT.

V is TRBV6-2 or TRBV6-3 and J is TRBJ1-6, with D hard to call. Germline CDR1 MNHEY, CDR2 SVGEGT. CDR3 length: 15 amino acids. V gave up 0 bases and J gave up 5 bases, with 8 bases separating them. The CDR3 coding sequence is TGTGCCAGCAGTTACTCGGGAGAAAATAATTCACCCCTCCACTTT. Its translation is CASSYSGENNSPLHF.

The rearrangement uses TRBV12-3 or TRBV12-4 and TRBJ1-2; D gene uncertain. The CDR3 has 13 amino acids. V was cut by 2 bases and J by 2 bases, with 6 bases left in between. CDR3 in amino acids: CASSLSDNYGYTF. Written as DNA, the CDR3 is TGTGCCAGCAGTTTATCGGACAACTATGGCTACACCTTC.

The chain links TRBV2 to TRBJ2-3; D may be TRBD2 (5 bases). This CDR3 has 16 amino acids. The V and J ends lost 3 bases and 2 bases respectively, with 15 bases between them. Germline lookup yields CDR1 SNHLY and CDR2 FYNNEI. CDR3 DNA: TGTGCCAGCAGTGAGGAGGCGAGCGACTTCACAGATACGCAGTATTTT. Translation gives CASSEEASDFTDTQYF.

The chain uses TRBV6-2 or TRBV6-3 and TRBJ1-2; 8 positions match TRBD1. The CDR3 is made up of 13 amino acids. J lost 6 bases, V lost 4 bases, and 4 bases had no gene match. The germline V gene has CDR1 MNHEY and CDR2 SVGEGT. CDR3 residues: CASSWTGRDGYTF. CDR3 DNA sequence: TGTGCCAGCAGTTGGACAGGGAGGGATGGCTACACCTTC.

This chain links TRBV19 with TRBJ2-1, with 7 nucleotides matching TRBD1. Trimming took 3 bases from V and 2 from J; bases not matched to a gene: 4. Germline-derived CDR1 and CDR2 are LNHDA and SQIVND (reference sequence). This CDR3 has 15 residues. The CDR3 region is CASSMARGPYNEQFF. Here the CDR3 DNA reads TGTGCCAGTAGTATGGCGAGGGGGCCCTACAATGAGCAGTTCTTC. The whole variable domain, remainder taken from reference TRBV19 and TRBJ2-1, is DGGITQSPKYLFRKEGQNVTLSCEQNLNHDAMYWYRQDPGQGLRLIYYSQIVNDFQKGDIAEGYSVSREKKESFPLTVTSAQKNPTAFYLCASSMARGPYNEQFFGPGTRLTVL.

V gene TRBV4-1 combines with J gene TRBJ1-5, with D hard to call. V was shortened by 4 bases and J by 2 bases, with 15 bases between the two germline ends. Germline-derived CDR1 and CDR2 are MGHRA and YSYEKL. CDR3 length equals 16 residues. CDR3 sequence (DNA): TGCGCCAGCAGCCCCCAGTCAGGTCGCGGCAATCAGCCCCAGCATTTT. It encodes CASSPQSGRGNQPQHF.

The rearrangement joins TRBV5-1 to TRBJ1-5, with TRBD1 identical over 7 bases. Germline loops: CDR1 SGHRS, CDR2 YFSETQ. This CDR3 is built from 14 residues. Trimming cost V 2 bases and J 5 bases; bases outside gene matches: 4. CDR3 loop: CASSLGQAHQPQHF. DNA of the CDR3: TGCGCCAGCAGCTTAGGACAGGCTCATCAGCCCCAGCATTTT.

The chain couples TRBV4-1 to TRBJ2-1; TRBD2 matches 11 bases. CDR1 is MGHRA, CDR2 YSYEKL, per germline. The J segment lost 2 bases and the V segment lost 1 base, leaving 7 bases of the junction unmatched. CDR3 length: 18 amino acids. The CDR3, as DNA: TGCGCCAGCAGCCAAGGACCGGGACTAGCGGCAACCTACAATGAGCAGTTCTTC. It encodes CASSQGPGLAATYNEQFF.

The gene calls are TRBV4-1 and TRBJ2-7, with 8 nucleotides matching TRBD2. Unmatched junction bases numbered 7, after V lost 0 bases and J lost 3 bases. Germline assignment: CDR1 MGHRA and CDR2 YSYEKL. This CDR3 has 16 amino acids. The DNA of the CDR3 is TGCGCCAGCAGCCAAGAAAGGCGCGGGGGGATCTACGAGCAGTACGTC. Translation: CASSQERRGGIYEQYV.

The genes are TRBV28 and TRBJ2-5, with 7 bases fitting TRBD2. V lost 5 bases and J lost 3; bases outside the gene matches: 9. CDR3 length equals 15 residues. Germline lookup yields CDR1 MDHEN and CDR2 SYDVKM. CDR3 loop: CASSPVERGKETQYF. The DNA of the CDR3 is TGTGCCAGCAGTCCCGTAGAGCGGGGAAAAGAGACCCAGTACTTC. The complete variable domain, with remaining parts taken from reference TRBV28 and TRBJ2-5, reads DVKVTQSSRYLVKRTGEKVFLECVQDMDHENMFWYRQDPGLGLRLIYFSYDVKMKEKGDIPEGYSVSREKKERFSLILESASTNQTSMYLCASSPVERGKETQYFGPGTRLLVL.

CDR3 nucleotides: TGTGCCAGCAGCTCCTTGGACGGGTCCACTGAAGCTTTCTTT. Its protein product is CASSSLDGSTEAFF. This chain uses TRBV3-1 (or the pseudogene TRBV3-2) with TRBJ1-1; no clear D gene. This CDR3 is built from 14 residues. V was pared by 5 bases and J by 4 bases, with 14 bases between. Germline V gene lookup returns CDR1 LGHDT and CDR2 YNNKEL (reference sequence).